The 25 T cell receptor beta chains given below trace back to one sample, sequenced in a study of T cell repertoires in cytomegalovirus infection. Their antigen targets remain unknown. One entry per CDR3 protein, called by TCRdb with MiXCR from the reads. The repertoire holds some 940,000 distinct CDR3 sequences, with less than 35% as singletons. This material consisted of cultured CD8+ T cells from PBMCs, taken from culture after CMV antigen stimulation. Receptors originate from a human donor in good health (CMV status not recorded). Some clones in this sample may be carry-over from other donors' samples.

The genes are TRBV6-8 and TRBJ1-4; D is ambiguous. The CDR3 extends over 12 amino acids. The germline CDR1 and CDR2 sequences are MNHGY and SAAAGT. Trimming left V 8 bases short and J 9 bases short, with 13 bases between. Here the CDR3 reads CASHRPGQKLFF. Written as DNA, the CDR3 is TGTGCCAGCCACCGTCCGGGTCAAAAACTGTTTTTT.

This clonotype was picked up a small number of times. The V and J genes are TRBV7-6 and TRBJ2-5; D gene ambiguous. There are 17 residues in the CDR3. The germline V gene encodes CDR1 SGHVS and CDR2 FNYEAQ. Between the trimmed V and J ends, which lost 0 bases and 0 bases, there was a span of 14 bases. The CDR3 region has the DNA TGTGCCAGCAGCTTAGCGCAATCGCGGACCTACCAAGAGACCCAGTACTTC. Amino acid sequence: CASSLAQSRTYQETQYF.

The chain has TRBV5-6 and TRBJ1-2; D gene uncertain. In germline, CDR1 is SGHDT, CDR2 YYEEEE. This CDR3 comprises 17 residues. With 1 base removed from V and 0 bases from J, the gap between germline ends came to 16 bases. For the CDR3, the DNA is TGTGCCAGCAGCTTGTATGAAACTAGTTCCGCTAACTATGGCTACACCTTC. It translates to CASSLYETSSANYGYTF. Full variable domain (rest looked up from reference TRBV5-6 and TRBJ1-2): DAGVTQSPTHLIKTRGQQVTLRCSPKSGHDTVSWYQQALGQGPQFIFQYYEEEERQRGNFPDRFSGHQFPNYSSELNVNALLLGDSALYLCASSLYETSSANYGYTFGSGTRLTVV.

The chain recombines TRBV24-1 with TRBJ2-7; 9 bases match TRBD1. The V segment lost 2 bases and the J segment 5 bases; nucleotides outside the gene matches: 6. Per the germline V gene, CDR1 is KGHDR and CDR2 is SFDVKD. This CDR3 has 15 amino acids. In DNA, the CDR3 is TGTGCCACCAGTGATTATGACAGGGGGATGGACGAGCAGTACGTC. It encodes CATSDYDRGMDEQYV.

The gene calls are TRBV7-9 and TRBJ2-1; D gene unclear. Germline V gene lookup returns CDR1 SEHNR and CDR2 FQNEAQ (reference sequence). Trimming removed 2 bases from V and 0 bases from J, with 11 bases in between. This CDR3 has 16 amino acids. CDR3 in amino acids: CASSLKQFSSYNEQFF. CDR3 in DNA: TGTGCCAGCAGCTTAAAACAGTTCAGCTCCTACAATGAGCAGTTCTTC.

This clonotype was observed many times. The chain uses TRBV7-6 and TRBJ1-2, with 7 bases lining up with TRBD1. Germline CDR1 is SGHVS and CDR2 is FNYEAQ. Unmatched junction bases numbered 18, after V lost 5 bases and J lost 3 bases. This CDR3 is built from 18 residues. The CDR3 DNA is TGTGCCAGCAGCCCTATGGCCGGACAGGCCGGGGGTGACTATGGCTACACCTTC. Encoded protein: CASSPMAGQAGGDYGYTF. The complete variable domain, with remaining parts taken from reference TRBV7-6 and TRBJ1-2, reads GAGVSQSPRYKVTKRGQDVALRCDPISGHVSLYWYRQALGQGPEFLTYFNYEAQQDKSGLPNDRFSAERPEGSISTLTIQRTEQRDSAMYRCASSPMAGQAGGDYGYTFGSGTRLTVV.

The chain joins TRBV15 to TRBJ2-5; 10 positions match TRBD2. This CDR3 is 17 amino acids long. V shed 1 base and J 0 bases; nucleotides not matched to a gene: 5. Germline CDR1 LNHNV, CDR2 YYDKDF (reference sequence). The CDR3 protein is CATSRASGGLYQETQYF. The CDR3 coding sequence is TGTGCCACCAGCAGAGCTAGCGGGGGCTTGTACCAAGAGACCCAGTACTTC.

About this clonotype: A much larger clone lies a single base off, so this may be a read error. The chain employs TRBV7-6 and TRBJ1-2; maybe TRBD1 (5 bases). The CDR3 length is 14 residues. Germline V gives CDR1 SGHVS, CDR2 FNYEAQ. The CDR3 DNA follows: TGTACCAGCAGCCCGGAGACAGCGGTCGGGGGCTACACCTTC. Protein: CTSSPETAVGGYTF. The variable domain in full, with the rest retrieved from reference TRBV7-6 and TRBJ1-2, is GAGVSQSPRYKVTKRGQDVALRCDPISGHVSLYWYRQALGQGPEFLTYFNYEAQQDKSGLPNDRFSAERPEGSISTLTIQRTEQRDSAMYRCTSSPETAVGGYTFGSGTRLTVV.

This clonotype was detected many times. This CDR3 is CASSFRTVNTEAFF. The CDR3 DNA reads as TGTGCCAGCAGCTTCCGGACGGTGAACACTGAAGCTTTCTTT. The chain employs TRBV7-2 and TRBJ1-1; no definite D call. This CDR3 is built from 14 residues. The ends were cut back, 3 bases at V and 0 bases at J, with 8 bases in the middle. The germline V gene encodes CDR1 SGHTA and CDR2 FQGNSA.

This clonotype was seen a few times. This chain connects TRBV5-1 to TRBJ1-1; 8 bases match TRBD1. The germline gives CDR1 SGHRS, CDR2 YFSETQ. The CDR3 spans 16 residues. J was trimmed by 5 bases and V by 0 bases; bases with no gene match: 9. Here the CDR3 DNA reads TGCGCCAGCAGCTTGGGTCCCGGACAGGGAAGAACTGAAGCTTTCTTT. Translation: CASSLGPGQGRTEAFF.

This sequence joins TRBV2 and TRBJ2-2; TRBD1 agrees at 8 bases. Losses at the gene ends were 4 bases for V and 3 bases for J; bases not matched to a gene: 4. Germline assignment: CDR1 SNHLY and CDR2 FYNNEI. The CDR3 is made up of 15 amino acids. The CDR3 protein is CASSADRGYTGELFF. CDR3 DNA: TGTGCCAGCAGTGCTGACAGGGGATACACCGGGGAGCTGTTTTTT.

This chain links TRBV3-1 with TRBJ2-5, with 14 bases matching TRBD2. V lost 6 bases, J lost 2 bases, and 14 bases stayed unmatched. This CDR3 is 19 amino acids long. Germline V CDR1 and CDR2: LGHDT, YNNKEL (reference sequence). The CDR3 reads CASRQTIGTSGGTQETQYF. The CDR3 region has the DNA TGTGCCAGCAGGCAAACTATCGGGACTAGCGGGGGTACTCAAGAGACCCAGTACTTC.

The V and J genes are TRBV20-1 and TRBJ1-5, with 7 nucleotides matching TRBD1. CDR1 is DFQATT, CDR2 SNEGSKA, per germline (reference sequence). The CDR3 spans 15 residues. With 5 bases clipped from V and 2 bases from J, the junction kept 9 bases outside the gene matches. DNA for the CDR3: TGCAGTGCTGCTACCGGTACAGGGGGCAATCAGCCCCAGCATTTT. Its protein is CSAATGTGGNQPQHF.

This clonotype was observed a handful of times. The CDR3 nucleotides are TGTGCCAGCAGCCTCCGCGACAGGGTCTATGGCTACACCTTC. Its translation is CASSLRDRVYGYTF. The V and J genes are TRBV7-4 and TRBJ1-2; 7 nucleotides line up with TRBD1. The CDR3 length is 14 residues. The V gene end was trimmed by 5 bases and the J gene end by 4 bases; junction bases not matched to a gene: 7. Germline V lookup: CDR1 SGHVT, CDR2 SQSDAQ.

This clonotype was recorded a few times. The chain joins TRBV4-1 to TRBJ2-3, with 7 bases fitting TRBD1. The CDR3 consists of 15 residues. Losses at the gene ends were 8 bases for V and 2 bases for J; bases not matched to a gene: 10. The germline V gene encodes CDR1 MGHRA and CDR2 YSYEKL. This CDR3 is CASLDWDSPTDTQYF. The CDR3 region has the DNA TGCGCCAGCCTAGACTGGGACAGTCCCACAGATACGCAGTATTTT.

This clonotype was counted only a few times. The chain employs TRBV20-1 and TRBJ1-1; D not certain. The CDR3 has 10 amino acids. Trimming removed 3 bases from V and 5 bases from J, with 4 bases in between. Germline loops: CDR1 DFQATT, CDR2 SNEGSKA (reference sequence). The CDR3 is CSARGTEAFF. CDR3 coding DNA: TGCAGTGCTAGGGGTACTGAAGCTTTCTTT.

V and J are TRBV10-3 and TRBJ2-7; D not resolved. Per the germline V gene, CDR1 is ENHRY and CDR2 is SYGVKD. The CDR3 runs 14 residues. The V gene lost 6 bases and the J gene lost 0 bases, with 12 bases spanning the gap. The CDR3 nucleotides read TGTGCCATCAGCACAAGTACCCTCTCCTACGAGCAGTACGTC. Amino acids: CAISTSTLSYEQYV.

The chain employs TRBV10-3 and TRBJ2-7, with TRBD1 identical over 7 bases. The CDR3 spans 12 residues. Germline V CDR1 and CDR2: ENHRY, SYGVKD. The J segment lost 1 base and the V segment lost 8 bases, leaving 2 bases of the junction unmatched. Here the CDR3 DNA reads TGTGCCATCCGGGACAGTTCCTACGAGCAGTACGTC. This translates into CAIRDSSYEQYV.

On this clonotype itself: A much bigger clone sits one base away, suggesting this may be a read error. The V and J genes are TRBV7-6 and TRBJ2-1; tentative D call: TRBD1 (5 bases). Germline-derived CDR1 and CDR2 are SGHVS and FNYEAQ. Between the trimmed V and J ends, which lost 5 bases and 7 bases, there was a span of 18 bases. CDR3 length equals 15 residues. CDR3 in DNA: TGTGCCAGCAGCCTATTGGCAGGGCCACAGAATGAGCAGTTCTTC. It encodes CASSLLAGPQNEQFF.

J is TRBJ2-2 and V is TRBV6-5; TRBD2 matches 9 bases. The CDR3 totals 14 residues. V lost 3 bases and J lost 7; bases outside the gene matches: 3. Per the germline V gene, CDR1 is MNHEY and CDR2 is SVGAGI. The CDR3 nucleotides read TGTGCCAGCAGTTATAGCGGGGGTAGCGGGGAGCTGTTTTTT. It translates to CASSYSGGSGELFF.

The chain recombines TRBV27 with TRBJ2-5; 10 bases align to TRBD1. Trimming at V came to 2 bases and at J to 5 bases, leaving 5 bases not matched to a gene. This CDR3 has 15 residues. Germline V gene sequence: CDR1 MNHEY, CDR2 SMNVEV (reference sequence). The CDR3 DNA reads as TGTGCCAGCAGTTTAGGGGGACAGGGGCCGGAGACCCAGTACTTC. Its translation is CASSLGGQGPETQYF.

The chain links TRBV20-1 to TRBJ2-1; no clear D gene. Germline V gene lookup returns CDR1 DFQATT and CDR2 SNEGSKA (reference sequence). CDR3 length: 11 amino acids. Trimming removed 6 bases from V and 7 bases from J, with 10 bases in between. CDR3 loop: CSAPRSNEQFF. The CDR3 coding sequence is TGCAGTGCGCCTAGGAGTAATGAGCAGTTCTTC.

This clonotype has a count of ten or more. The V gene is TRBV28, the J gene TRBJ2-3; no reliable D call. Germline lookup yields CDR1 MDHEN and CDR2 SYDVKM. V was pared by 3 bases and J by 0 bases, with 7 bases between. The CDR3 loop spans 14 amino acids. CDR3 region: CASSLDGSTDTQYF. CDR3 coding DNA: TGTGCCAGCAGTTTGGACGGTAGCACAGATACGCAGTATTTT.

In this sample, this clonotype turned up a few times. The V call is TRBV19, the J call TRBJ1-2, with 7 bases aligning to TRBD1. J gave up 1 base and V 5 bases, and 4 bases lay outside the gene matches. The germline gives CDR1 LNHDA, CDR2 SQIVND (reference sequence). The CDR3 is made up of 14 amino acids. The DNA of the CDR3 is TGTGCCAGTAGTCGACAGGGTAATAACTATGGCTACACCTTC. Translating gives CASSRQGNNYGYTF.

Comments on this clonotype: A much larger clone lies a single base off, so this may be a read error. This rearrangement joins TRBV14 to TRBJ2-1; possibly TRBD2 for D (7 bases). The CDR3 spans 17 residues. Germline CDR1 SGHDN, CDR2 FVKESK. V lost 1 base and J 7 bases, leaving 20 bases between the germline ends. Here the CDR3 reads CASSQVPGGKARNEQFF. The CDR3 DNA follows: TGTGCCAGCAGCCAAGTACCGGGGGGCAAGGCGCGAAATGAGCAGTTCTTC.